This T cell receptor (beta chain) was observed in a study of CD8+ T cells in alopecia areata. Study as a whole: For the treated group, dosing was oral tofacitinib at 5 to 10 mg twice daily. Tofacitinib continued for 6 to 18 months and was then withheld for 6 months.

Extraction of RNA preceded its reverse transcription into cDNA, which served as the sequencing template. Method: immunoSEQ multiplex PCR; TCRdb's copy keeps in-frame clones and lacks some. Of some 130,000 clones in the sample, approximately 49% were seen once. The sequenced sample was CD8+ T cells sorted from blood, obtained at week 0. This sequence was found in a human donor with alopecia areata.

The CDR3 DNA reads as TGTGCCAGCTGGGGACAGGGACATGAAAAACTGTTTTTT. Translated: CASWGQGHEKLFF. This chain connects TRBV25-1 to TRBJ1-4; the match to TRBD1 covers 9 bases. Germline CDR1 MGHDK, CDR2 SYGVNS. After removal of 8 bases from V and 6 bases from J, the junction contained 4 bases not matched to a gene. The CDR3 contains 13 residues.